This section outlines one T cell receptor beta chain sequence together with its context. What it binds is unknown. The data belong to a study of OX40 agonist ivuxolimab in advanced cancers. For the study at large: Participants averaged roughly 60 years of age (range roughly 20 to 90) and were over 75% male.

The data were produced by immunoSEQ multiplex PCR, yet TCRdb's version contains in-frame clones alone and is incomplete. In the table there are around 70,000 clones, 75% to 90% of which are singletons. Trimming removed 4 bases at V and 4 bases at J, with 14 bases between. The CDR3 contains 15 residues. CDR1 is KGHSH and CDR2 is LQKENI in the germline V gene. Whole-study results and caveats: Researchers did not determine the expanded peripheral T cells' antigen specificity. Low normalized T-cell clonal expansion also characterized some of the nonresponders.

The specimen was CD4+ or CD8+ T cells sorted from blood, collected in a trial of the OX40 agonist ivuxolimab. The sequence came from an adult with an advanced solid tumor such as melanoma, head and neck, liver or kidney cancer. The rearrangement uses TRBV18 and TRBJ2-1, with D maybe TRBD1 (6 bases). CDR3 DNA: TGTGCCAGCTCACTAGGATCCGGGACATACAATGAGCAGTTCTTC. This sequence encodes CASSLGSGTYNEQFF.